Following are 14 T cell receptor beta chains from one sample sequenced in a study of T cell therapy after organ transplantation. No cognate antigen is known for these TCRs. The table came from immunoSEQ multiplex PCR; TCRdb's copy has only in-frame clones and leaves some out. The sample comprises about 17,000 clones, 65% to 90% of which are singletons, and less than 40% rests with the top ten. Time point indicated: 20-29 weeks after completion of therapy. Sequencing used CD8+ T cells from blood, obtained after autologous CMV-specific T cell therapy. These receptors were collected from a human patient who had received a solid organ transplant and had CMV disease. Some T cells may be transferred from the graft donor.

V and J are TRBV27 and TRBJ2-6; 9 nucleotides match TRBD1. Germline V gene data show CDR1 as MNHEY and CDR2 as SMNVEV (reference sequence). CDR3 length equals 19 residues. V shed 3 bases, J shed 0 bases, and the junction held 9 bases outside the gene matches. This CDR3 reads CASSFSPGQGASGANVLTF. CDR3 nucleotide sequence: TGTGCCAGCAGTTTTTCTCCGGGACAGGGAGCCTCTGGGGCCAACGTCCTGACTTTC.

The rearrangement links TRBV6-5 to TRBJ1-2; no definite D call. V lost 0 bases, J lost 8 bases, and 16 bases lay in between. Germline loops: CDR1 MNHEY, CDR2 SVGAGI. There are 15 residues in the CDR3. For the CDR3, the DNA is TGTGCCAGCAGTTACTCGATTCTCGACCCAGGCGGCTACACCTTC. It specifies CASSYSILDPGGYTF.

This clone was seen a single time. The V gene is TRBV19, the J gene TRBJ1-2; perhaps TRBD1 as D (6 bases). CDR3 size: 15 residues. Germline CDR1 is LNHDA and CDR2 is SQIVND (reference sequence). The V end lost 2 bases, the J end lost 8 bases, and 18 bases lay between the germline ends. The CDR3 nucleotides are TGTGCCAGTAGTATAAGTTGGCAGGGGTCTGGCGGCTACACCTTC. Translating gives CASSISWQGSGGYTF. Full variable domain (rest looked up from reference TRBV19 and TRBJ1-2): DGGITQSPKYLFRKEGQNVTLSCEQNLNHDAMYWYRQDPGQGLRLIYYSQIVNDFQKGDIAEGYSVSREKKESFPLTVTSAQKNPTAFYLCASSISWQGSGGYTFGSGTRLTVV.

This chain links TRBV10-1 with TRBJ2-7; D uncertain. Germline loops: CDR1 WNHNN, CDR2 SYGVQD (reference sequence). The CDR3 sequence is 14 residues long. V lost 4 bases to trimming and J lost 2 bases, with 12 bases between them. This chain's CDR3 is CASSARLSPYEQYF. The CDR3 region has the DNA TGCGCCAGCAGTGCCCGGTTGAGTCCCTACGAGCAGTACTTC.

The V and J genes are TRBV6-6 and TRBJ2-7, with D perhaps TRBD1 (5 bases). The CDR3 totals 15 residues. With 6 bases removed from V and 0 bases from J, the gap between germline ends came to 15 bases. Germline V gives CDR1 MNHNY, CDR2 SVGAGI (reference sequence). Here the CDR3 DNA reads TGTGCCAGCAGCCCCACAGGCAACCCCTCCTACGAGCAGTACTTC. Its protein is CASSPTGNPSYEQYF.

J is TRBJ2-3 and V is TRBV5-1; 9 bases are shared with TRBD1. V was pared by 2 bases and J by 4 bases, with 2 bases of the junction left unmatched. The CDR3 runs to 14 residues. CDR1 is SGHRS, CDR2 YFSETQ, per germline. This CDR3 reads CASSFGQGSDTQYF. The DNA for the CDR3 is TGCGCCAGCAGCTTTGGACAGGGGTCAGATACGCAGTATTTT. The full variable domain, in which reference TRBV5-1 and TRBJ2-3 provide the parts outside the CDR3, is KAGVTQTPRYLIKTRGQQVTLSCSPISGHRSVSWYQQTPGQGLQFLFEYFSETQRNKGNFPGRFSGRQFSNSRSEMNVSTLELGDSALYLCASSFGQGSDTQYFGPGTRLTVL.

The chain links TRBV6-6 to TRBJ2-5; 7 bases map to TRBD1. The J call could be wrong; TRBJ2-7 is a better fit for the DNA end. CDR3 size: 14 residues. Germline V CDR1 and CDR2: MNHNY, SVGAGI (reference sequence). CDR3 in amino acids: CASSYATGRDEQYF. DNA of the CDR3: TGTGCCAGCAGTTACGCGACAGGGCGGGACGAGCAGTACTTC.

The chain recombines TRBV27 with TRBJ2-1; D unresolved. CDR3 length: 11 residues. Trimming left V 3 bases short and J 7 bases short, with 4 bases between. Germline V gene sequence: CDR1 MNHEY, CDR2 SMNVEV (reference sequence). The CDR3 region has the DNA TGTGCCAGCAGTTTGGGGAATGAGCAGTTCTTC. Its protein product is CASSLGNEQFF.

The chain's CDR3 is CASSQDRGAGADTQYF. CDR3 in DNA: TGTGCCAGCAGCCAAGATCGGGGGGCCGGAGCAGATACGCAGTATTTT. J is TRBJ2-3 and V is TRBV4-2, with D perhaps TRBD2 (7 bases). Germline-derived CDR1 and CDR2 are LGHNA and YNFKEQ. V shed 0 bases and J shed 4 bases, with 14 bases lying between them. CDR3 length equals 16 residues.

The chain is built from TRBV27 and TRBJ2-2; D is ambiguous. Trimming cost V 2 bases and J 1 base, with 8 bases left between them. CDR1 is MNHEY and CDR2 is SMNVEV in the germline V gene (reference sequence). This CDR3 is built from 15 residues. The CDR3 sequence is CASSLTQLNTGELFF. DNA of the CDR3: TGTGCCAGCAGTTTAACACAACTGAACACCGGGGAGCTGTTTTTT.

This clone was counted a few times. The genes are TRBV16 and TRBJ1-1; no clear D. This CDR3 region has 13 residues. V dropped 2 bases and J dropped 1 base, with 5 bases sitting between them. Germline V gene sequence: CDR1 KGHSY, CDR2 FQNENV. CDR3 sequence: CASSQAKNTEAFF. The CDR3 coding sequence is TGTGCCAGCAGCCAAGCCAAGAACACTGAAGCTTTCTTT.

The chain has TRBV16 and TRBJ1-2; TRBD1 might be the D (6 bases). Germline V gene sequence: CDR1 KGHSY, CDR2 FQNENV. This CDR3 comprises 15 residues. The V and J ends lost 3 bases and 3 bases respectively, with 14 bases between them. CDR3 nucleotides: TGTGCCAGCAGCCATTACAGGGCGGGTGACTATGGCTACACCTTC. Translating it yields CASSHYRAGDYGYTF. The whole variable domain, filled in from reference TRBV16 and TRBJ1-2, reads GEEVAQTPKHLVRGEGQKAKLYCAPIKGHSYVFWYQQVLKNEFKFLISFQNENVFDETGMPKERFSAKCLPNSPCSLEIQATKLEDSAVYFCASSHYRAGDYGYTFGSGTRLTVV.

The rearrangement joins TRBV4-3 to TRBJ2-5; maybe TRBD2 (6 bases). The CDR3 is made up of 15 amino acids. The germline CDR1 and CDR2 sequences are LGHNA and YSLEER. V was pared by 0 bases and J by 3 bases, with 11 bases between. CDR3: CASSQELGLEETQYF. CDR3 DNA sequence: TGCGCCAGCAGCCAAGAATTGGGACTTGAAGAGACCCAGTACTTC.

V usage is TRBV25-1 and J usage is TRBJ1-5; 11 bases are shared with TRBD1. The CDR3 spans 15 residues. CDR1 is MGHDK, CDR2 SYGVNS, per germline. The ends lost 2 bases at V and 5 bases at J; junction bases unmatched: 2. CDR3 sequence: CASSEGGQGDQPQHF. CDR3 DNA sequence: TGTGCCAGCAGTGAAGGGGGACAGGGGGATCAGCCCCAGCATTTT.